This TCR beta chain appears in the sequencing data of a study of T-cell memory formation after mild COVID-19. The study's findings and limits: Detection of some responders pre-infection suggested pre-existing cross-reactive memory T cells participated.

The CDR3 length is 15 residues. The trim removed 6 bases at V and 2 bases at J, leaving 5 bases unmatched. Concerning this clonotype itself: Its target is unknown.

Via MiXCR, TCRdb re-called the 5' RACE reads, giving one row per CDR3 protein. The data show about 140,000 distinct CDR3 sequences, roughly 15% seen once. The chain employs TRBV12-3 or TRBV12-4 and TRBJ1-5; 9 bases match TRBD1. The TCR originated in an adult woman who had mild COVID-19 (a few samples of this study predate the infection). Cell type and time point are not known. The sequenced sample was PBMCs or a T cell subset sorted from them (not recorded which). CDR3 loop: CASSSDRGGNQPQHF. The CDR3 DNA reads as TGTGCCAGCAGCTCGGACAGGGGAGGCAATCAGCCCCAGCATTTT.